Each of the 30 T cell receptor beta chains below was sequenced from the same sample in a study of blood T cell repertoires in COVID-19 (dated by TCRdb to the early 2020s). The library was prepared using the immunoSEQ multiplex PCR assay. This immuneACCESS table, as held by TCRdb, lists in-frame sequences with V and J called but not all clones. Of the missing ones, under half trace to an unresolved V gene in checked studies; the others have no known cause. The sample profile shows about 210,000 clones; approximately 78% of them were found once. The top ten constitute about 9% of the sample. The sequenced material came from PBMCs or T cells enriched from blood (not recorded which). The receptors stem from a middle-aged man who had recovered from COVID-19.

CDR3 bases: TGTGCCAGCAGCTTAAGCGGGAGCACAGATACGCAGTATTTT. Amino acid sequence: CASSLSGSTDTQYF. The chain combines TRBV11-3 with TRBJ2-3; the D gene is possibly TRBD2 (6 bases). The CDR3 sequence is 14 residues long. V was cut by 2 bases and J by 0 bases, with 6 bases left in between. The germline CDR1 and CDR2 sequences are SGHNT and YENEEA.

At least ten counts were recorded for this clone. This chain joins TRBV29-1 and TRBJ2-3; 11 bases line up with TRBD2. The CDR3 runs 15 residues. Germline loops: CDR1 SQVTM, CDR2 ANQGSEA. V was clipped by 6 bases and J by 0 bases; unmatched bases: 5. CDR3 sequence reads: CSVLAGGRSTDTQYF. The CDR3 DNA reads TGCAGCGTGCTAGCGGGGGGAAGGAGCACAGATACGCAGTATTTT.

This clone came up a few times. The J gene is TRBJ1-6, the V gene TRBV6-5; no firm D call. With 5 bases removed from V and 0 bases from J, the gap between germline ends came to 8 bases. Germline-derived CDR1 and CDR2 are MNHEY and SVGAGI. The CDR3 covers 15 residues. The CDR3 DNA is TGTGCCAGCAGTCCGTCGGGCTCCTATAATTCACCCCTCCACTTT. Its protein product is CASSPSGSYNSPLHF.

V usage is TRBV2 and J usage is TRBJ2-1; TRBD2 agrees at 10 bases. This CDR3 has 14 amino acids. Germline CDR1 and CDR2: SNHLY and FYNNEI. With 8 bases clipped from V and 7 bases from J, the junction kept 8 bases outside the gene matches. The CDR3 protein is CASPRAGGTNEQFF. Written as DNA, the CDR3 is TGTGCCAGCCCCAGAGCGGGAGGGACGAATGAGCAGTTCTTC.

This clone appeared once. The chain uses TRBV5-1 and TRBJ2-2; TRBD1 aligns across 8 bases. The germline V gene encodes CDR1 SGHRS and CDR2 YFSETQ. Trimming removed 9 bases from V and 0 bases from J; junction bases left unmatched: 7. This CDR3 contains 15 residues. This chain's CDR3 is CATQTGGSNTGELFF. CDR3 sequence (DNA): TGCGCCACCCAAACAGGGGGATCGAACACCGGGGAGCTGTTTTTT.

The CDR3 DNA is TGTGCCAGCAGTAAACGGACAGGGATCGGTTCACCCCTCCACTTT. It encodes CASSKRTGIGSPLHF. This chain joins TRBV5-6 and TRBJ1-6; TRBD1 agrees at 8 bases. Germline-derived CDR1 and CDR2 are SGHDT and YYEEEE. The CDR3 is 15 amino acids. V lost 5 bases to trimming and J lost 9 bases; unmatched junction nucleotides: 10.

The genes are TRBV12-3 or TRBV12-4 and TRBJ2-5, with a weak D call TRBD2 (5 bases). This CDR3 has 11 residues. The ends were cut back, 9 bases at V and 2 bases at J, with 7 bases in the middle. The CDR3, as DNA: TGTGCCAGTAGCGTACAAGAGACCCAGTACTTC. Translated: CASSVQETQYF.

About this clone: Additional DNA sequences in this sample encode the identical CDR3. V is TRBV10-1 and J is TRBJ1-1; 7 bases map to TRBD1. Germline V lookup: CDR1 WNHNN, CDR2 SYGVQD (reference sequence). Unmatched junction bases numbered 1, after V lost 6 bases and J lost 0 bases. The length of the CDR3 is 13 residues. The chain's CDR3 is CASRTGLNTEAFF. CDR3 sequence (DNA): TGCGCCAGCAGGACAGGGTTGAACACTGAAGCTTTCTTT.

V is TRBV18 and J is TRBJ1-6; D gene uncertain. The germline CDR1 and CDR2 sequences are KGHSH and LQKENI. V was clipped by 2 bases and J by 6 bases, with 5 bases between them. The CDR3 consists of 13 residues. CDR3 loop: CASSPSGNSPLHF. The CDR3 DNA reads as TGTGCCAGCTCACCAAGCGGTAATTCACCCCTCCACTTT. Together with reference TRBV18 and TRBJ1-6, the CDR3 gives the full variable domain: NAGVMQNPRHLVRRRGQEARLRCSPMKGHSHVYWYRQLPEEGLKFMVYLQKENIIDESGMPKERFSAEFPKEGPSILRIQQVVRGDSAAYFCASSPSGNSPLHFGNGTRLTVT.

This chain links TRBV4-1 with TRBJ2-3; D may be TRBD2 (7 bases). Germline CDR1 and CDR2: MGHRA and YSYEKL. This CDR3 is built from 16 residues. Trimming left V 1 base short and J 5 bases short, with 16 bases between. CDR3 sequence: CASSQAGHGGQDTQYF. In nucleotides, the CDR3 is TGCGCCAGCAGCCAAGCCGGGCACGGGGGGCAAGATACGCAGTATTTT.

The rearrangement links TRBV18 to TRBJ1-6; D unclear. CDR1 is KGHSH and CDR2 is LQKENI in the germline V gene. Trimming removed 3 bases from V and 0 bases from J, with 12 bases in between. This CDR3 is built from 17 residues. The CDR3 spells CASSPREGSSYNSPLHF. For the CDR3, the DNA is TGTGCCAGCTCACCCCGTGAGGGTAGCTCCTATAATTCACCCCTCCACTTT. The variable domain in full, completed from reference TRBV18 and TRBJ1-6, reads NAGVMQNPRHLVRRRGQEARLRCSPMKGHSHVYWYRQLPEEGLKFMVYLQKENIIDESGMPKERFSAEFPKEGPSILRIQQVVRGDSAAYFCASSPREGSSYNSPLHFGNGTRLTVT.

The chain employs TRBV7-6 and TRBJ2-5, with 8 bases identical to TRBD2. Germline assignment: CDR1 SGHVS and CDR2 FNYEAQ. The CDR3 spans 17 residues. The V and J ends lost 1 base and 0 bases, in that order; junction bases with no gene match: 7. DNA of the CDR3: TGTGCCAGCAGCTTAGGTTCGGGAGGGGGGTACCAAGAGACCCAGTACTTC. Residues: CASSLGSGGGYQETQYF. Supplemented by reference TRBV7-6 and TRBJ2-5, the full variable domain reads GAGVSQSPRYKVTKRGQDVALRCDPISGHVSLYWYRQALGQGPEFLTYFNYEAQQDKSGLPNDRFSAERPEGSISTLTIQRTEQRDSAMYRCASSLGSGGGYQETQYFGPGTRLLVL.

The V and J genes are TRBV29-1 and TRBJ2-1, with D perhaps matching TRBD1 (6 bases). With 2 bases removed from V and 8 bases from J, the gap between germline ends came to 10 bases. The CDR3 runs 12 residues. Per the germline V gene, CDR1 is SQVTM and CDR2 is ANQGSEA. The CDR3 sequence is CSVENRVDEQFF. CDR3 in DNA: TGCAGCGTTGAAAACAGGGTAGATGAGCAGTTCTTC.

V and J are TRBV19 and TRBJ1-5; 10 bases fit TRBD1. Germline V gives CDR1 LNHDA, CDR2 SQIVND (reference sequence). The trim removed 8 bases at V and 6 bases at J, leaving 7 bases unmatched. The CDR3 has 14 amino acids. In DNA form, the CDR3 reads TGTGCCAGTGGGAGACAGGGGGCCGGTCAGCCCCAGCATTTT. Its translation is CASGRQGAGQPQHF. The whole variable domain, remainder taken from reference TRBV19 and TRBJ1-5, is DGGITQSPKYLFRKEGQNVTLSCEQNLNHDAMYWYRQDPGQGLRLIYYSQIVNDFQKGDIAEGYSVSREKKESFPLTVTSAQKNPTAFYLCASGRQGAGQPQHFGDGTRLSIL.

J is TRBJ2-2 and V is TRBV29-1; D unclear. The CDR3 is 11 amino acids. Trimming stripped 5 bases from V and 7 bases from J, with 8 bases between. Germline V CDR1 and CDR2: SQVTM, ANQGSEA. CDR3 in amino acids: CSVREDGELFF. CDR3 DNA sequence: TGCAGCGTTCGCGAGGACGGGGAGCTGTTTTTT.

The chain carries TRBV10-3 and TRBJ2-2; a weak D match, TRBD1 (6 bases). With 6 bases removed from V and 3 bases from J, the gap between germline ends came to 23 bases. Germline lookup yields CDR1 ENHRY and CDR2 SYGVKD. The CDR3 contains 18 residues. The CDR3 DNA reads TGTGCCATCAGCGGCGCCCGGTTAAGGGGGATGGACACCGGGGAGCTGTTTTTT. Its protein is CAISGARLRGMDTGELFF.

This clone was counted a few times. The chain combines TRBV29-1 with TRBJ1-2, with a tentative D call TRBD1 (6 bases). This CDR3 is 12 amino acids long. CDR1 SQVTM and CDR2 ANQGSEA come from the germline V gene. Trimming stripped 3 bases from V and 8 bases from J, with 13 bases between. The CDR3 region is CSVDQGLGGYTF. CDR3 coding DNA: TGCAGCGTTGATCAGGGGCTGGGCGGCTACACCTTC.

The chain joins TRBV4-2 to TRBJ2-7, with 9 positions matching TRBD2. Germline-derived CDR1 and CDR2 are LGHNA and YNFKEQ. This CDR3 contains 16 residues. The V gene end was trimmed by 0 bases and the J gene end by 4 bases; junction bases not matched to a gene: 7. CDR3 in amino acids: CASSQEGLAFRYEQYF. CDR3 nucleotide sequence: TGTGCCAGCAGCCAAGAGGGACTAGCTTTTCGGTACGAGCAGTACTTC.

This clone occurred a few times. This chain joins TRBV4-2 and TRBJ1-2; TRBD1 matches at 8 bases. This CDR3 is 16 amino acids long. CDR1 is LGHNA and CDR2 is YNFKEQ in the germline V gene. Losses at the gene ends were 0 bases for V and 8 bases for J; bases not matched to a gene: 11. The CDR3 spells CASSQDRKQGVGGYTF. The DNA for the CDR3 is TGTGCCAGCAGCCAAGATCGCAAACAGGGGGTTGGAGGCTACACCTTC.

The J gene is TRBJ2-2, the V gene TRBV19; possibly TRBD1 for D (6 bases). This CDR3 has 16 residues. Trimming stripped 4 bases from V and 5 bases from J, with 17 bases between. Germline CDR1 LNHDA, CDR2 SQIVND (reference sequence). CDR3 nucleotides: TGTGCCAGTAGTAAAGGGGCAGGGGATGGAACCGGGGAGCTGTTTTTT. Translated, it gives CASSKGAGDGTGELFF.

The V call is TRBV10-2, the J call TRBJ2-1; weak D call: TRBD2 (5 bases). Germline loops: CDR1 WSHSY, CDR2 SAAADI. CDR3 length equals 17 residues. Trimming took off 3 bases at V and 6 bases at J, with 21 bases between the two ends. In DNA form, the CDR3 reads TGCGCCAGCAGTGACCCGTCAAGAGGGAGTGGACGCAATGAGCAGTTCTTC. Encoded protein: CASSDPSRGSGRNEQFF.

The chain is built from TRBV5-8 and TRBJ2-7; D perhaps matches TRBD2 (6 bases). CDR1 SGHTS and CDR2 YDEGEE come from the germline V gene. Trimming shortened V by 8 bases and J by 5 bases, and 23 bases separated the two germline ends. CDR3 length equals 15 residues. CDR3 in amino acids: CASRPIRAGRNEQYF. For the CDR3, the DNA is TGTGCCAGTAGACCAATTAGGGCAGGGAGGAACGAGCAGTACTTC.

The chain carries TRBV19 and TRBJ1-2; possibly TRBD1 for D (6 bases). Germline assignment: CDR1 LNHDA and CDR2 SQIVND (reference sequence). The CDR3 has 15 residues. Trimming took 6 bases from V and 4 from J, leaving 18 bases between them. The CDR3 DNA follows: TGTGCCAGTAGGACTTCCCTTCTCAGGGGCTATGGCTACACCTTC. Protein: CASRTSLLRGYGYTF.

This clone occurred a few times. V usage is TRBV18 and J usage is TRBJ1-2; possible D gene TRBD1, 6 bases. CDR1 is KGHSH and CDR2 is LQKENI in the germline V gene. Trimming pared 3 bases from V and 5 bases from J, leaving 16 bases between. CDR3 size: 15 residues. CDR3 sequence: CASSPKQGALYGYTF. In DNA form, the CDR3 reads TGTGCCAGCTCACCGAAACAGGGAGCCTTATATGGCTACACCTTC.

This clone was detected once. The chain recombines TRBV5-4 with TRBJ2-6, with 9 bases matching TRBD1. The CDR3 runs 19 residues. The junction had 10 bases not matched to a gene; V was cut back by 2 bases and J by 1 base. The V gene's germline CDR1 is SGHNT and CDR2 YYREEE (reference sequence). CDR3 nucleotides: TGTGCCAGCAGCTTCCCCCCTGGACAGGGGAGTTCTGGGGCCAACGTCCTGACTTTC. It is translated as CASSFPPGQGSSGANVLTF. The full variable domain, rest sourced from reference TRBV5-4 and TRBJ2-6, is ETGVTQSPTHLIKTRGQQVTLRCSSQSGHNTVSWYQQALGQGPQFIFQYYREEENGRGNFPPRFSGLQFPNYSSELNVNALELDDSALYLCASSFPPGQGSSGANVLTFGAGSRLTVL.

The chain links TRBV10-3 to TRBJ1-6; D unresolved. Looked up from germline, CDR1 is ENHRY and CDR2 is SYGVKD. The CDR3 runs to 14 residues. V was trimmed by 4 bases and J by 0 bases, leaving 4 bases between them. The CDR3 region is CAISGLSYNSPLHF. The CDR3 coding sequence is TGTGCCATCAGTGGTCTCTCCTATAATTCACCCCTCCACTTT.

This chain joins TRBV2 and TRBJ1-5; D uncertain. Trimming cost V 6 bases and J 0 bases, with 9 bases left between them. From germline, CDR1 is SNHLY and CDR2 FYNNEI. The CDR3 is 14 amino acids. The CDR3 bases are TGTGCCAGCAGCGACAACACTAGCAATCAGCCCCAGCATTTT. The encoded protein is CASSDNTSNQPQHF.

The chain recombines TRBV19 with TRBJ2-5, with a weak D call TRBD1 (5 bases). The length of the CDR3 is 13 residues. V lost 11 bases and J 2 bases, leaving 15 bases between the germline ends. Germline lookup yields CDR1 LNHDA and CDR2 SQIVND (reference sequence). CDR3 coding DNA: TGTGCCGGCCCAGGGAAGATTCAAGAGACCCAGTACTTC. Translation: CAGPGKIQETQYF.

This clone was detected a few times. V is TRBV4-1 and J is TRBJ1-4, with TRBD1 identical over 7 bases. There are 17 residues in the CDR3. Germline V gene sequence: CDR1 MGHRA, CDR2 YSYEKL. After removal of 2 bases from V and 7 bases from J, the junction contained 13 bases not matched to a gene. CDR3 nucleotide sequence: TGCGCCAGCAGCCAAAAGGGCAGACAGGGCTCGGGTGAAAAACTGTTTTTT. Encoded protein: CASSQKGRQGSGEKLFF.

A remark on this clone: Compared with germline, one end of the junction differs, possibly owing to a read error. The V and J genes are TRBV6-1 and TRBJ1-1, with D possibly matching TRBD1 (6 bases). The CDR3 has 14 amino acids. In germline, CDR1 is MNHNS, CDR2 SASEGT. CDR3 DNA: TGTGCCAGCTGTGACAGGTGGGTGAACACTGAAGCTTTCTTT. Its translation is CASCDRWVNTEAFF.